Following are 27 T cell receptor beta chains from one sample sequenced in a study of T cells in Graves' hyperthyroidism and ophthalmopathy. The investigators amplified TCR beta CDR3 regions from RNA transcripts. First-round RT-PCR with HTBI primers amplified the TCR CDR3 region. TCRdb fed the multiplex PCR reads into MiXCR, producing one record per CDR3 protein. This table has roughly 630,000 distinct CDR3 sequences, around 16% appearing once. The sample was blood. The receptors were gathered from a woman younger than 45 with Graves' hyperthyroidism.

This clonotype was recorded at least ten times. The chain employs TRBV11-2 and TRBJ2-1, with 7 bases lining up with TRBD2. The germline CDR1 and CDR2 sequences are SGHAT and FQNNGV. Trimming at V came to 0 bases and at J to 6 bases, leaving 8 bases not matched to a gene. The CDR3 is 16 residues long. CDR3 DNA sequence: TGTGCCAGCAGCTTAGAAAGAAGGCGGGAGCCCAATGAGCAGTTCTTC. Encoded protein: CASSLERRREPNEQFF. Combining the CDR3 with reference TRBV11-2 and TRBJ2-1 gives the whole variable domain EAGVAQSPRYKIIEKRQSVAFWCNPISGHATLYWYQQILGQGPKLLIQFQNNGVVDDSQLPKDRFSAERLKGVDSTLKIQPAKLEDSAVYLCASSLERRREPNEQFFGPGTRLTVL.

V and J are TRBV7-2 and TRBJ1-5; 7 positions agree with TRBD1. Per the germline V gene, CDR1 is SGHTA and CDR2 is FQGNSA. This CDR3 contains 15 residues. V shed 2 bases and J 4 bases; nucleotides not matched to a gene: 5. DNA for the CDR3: TGTGCCAGCAGCTTATTCGGGACAGATAATCAGCCCCAGCATTTT. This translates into CASSLFGTDNQPQHF.

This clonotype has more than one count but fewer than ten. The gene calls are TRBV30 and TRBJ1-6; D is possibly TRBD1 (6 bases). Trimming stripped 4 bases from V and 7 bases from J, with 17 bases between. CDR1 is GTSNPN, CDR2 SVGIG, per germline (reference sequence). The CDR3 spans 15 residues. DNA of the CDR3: TGTGCCTGGACCCTACCTGGACAGCTAAATTCACCCCTCCACTTT. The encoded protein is CAWTLPGQLNSPLHF.

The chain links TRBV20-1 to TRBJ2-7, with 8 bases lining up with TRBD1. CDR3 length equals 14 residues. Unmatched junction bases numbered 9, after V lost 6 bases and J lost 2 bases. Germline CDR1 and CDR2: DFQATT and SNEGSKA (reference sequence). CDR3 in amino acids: CSANRDRTTYEQYF. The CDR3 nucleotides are TGCAGTGCAAACCGGGACAGGACTACCTACGAGCAGTACTTC.

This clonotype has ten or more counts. The CDR3 nucleotides are TGCAGTGCTACAGTCAGAGGTCCAGATACGCAGTATTTT. Its protein is CSATVRGPDTQYF. V and J are TRBV20-1 and TRBJ2-3, with D uncertain. CDR3 length: 13 residues. V lost 4 bases, J lost 4 bases, and 12 bases lay in between. Germline V gene sequence: CDR1 DFQATT, CDR2 SNEGSKA (reference sequence).

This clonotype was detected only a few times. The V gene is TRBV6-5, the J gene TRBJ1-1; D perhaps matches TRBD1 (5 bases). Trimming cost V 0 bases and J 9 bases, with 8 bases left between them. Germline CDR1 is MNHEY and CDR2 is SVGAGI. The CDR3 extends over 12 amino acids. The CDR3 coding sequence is TGTGCCAGCAGTTACTCTGGGGGAAAAGCTTTCTTT. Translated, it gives CASSYSGGKAFF.

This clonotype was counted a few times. CDR3 in DNA: TGCGCCAGCAGCTTGGCCAGGCGAGAGACCCAGTACTTC. This gives the protein CASSLARRETQYF. The chain uses TRBV5-1 and TRBJ2-5; the D is unclear. The CDR3 totals 13 residues. The V and J ends lost 0 bases and 4 bases respectively, with 7 bases between them. Germline values: CDR1 SGHRS, CDR2 YFSETQ.

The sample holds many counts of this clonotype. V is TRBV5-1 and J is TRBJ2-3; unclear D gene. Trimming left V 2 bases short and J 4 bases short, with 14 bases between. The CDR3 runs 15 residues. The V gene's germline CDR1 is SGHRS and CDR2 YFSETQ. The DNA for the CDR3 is TGCGCCAGCAGCTTCCTGTTGGGGATGGCAGATACGCAGTATTTT. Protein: CASSFLLGMADTQYF.

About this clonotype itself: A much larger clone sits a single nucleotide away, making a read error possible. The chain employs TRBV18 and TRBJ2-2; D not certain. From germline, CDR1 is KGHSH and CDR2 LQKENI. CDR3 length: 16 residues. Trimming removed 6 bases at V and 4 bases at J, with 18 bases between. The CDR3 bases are TGTGCCAGCTCTCCGACCTCGCAGACGAGCACCGGGGAGCTGTTTTTT. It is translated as CASSPTSQTSTGELFF. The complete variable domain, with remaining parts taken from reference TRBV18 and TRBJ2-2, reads NAGVMQNPRHLVRRRGQEARLRCSPMKGHSHVYWYRQLPEEGLKFMVYLQKENIIDESGMPKERFSAEFPKEGPSILRIQQVVRGDSAAYFCASSPTSQTSTGELFFGEGSRLTVL.

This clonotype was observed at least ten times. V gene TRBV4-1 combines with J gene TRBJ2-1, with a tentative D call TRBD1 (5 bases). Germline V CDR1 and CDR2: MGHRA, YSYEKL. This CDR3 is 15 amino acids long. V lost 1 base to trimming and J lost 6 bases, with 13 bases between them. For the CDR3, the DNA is TGCGCCAGCAGCCAAGGGGGCGGCCGATCCAATGAGCAGTTCTTC. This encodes CASSQGGGRSNEQFF.

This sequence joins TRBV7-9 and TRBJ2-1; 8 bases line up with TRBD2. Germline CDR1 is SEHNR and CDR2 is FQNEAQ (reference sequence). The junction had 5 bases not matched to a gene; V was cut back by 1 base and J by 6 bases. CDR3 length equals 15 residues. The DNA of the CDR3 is TGTGCCAGCAGCTTAGGACGGGAGGGCTTCAATGAGCAGTTCTTC. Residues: CASSLGREGFNEQFF. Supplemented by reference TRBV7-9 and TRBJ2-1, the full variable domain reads DTGVSQNPRHKITKRGQNVTFRCDPISEHNRLYWYRQTLGQGPEFLTYFQNEAQLEKSRLLSDRFSAERPKGSFSTLEIQRTEQGDSAMYLCASSLGREGFNEQFFGPGTRLTVL.

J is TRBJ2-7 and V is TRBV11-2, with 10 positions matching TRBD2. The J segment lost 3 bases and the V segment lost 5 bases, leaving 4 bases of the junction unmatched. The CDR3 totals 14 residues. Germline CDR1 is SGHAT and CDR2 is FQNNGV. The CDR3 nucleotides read TGTGCCAGCAGCCAAACTAGCGGGGACTACGAGCAGTACTTC. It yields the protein CASSQTSGDYEQYF.

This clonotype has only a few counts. The CDR3 reads CASSLGLAKDYEQYF. The CDR3 DNA reads TGTGCCAGCAGCTTAGGACTAGCGAAAGACTACGAGCAGTACTTC. The genes are TRBV7-3 and TRBJ2-7; 9 nucleotides agree with TRBD2. The CDR3 is 15 amino acids. V lost 2 bases, J lost 3 bases, and 5 bases stayed unmatched. In germline, CDR1 is SGHTA, CDR2 FQGTGA.

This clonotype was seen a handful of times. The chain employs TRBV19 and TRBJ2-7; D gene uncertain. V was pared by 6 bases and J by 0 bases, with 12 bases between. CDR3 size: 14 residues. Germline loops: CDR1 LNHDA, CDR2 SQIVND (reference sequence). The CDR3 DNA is TGTGCCAGTAGCCCCCAGGCTAACTCCTACGAGCAGTACTTC. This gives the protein CASSPQANSYEQYF.

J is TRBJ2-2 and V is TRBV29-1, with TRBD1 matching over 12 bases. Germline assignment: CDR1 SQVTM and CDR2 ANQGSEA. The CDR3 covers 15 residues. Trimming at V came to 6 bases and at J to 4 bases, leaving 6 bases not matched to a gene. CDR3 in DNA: TGCAGCGTCCTTGGGACAGGGGGCCGCACCGGGGAGCTGTTTTTT. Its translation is CSVLGTGGRTGELFF.

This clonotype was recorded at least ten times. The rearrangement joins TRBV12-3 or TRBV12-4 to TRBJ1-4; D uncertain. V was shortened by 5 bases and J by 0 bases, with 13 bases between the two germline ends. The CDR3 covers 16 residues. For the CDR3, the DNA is TGTGCCAGCAGTGATCAGGACCTGGCAACTAATGAAAAACTGTTTTTT. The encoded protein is CASSDQDLATNEKLFF.

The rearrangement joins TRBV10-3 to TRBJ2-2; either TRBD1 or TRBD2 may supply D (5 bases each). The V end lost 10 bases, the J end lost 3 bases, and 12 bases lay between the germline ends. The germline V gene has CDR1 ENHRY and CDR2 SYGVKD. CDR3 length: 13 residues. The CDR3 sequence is CATGALHTGELFF. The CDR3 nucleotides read TGTGCCACCGGGGCCCTTCACACCGGGGAGCTGTTTTTT.

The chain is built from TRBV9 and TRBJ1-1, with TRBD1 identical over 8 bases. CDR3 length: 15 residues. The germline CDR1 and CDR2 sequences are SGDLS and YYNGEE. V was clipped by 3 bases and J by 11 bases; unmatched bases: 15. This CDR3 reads CASSAPPDGQGYAFF. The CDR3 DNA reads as TGTGCCAGCAGCGCACCTCCCGACGGACAGGGCTATGCTTTCTTT.

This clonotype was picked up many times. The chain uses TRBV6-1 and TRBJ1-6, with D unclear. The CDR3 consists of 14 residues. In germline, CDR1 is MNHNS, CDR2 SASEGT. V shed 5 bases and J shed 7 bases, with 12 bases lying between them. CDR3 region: CASSPREENSPLHF. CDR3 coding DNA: TGTGCCAGCAGTCCCCGGGAGGAAAATTCACCCCTCCACTTT.

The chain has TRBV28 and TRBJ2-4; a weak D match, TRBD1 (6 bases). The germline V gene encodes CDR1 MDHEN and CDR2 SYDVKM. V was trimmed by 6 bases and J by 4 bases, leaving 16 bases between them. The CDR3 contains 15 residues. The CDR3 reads CASRQTGTPKNIQYF. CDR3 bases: TGTGCCAGCAGACAAACCGGGACACCTAAAAACATTCAGTACTTC.

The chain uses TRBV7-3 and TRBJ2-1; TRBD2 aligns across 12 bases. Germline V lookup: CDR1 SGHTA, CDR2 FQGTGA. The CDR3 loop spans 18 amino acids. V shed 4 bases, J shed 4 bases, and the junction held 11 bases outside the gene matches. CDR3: CASSSEASGRVKYNEQFF. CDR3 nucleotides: TGTGCCAGCAGCTCCGAGGCTAGCGGGAGGGTGAAGTACAATGAGCAGTTCTTC.

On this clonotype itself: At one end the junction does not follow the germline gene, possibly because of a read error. CDR3 in DNA: TGTGCCAGCTCAGCTAGCGGGAACCGCGAGCGGTACTTC. Its translation: CASSASGNRERYF. The rearrangement links TRBV7-6 to TRBJ2-7; 9 bases fit TRBD2. The V gene's germline CDR1 is SGHVS and CDR2 FNYEAQ. The CDR3 covers 13 residues.

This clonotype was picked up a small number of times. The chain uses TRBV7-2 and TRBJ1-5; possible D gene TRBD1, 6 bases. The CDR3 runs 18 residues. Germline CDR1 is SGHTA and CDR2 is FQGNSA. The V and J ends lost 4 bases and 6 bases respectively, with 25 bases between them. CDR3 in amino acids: CASSSVRGGFWICQPQHF. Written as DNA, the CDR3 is TGTGCCAGCAGCTCTGTTAGGGGGGGTTTTTGGATTTGTCAGCCCCAGCATTTT.

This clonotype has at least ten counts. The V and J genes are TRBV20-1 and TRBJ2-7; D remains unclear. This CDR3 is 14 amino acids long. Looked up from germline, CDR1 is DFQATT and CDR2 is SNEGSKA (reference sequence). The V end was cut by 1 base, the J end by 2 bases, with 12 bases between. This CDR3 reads CSARVQDYTYEQYF. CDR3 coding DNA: TGCAGTGCTAGAGTTCAGGATTACACCTACGAGCAGTACTTC.

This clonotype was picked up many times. DNA of the CDR3: TGTGCCTGGCGCCCAAAAGAAGCGGGGAACTCCTACGAGCAGTACTTC. Protein product: CAWRPKEAGNSYEQYF. The chain uses TRBV30 and TRBJ2-7, with TRBD2 matching over 7 bases. The V segment lost 5 bases and the J segment 0 bases; nucleotides outside the gene matches: 13. There are 16 residues in the CDR3. The germline gives CDR1 GTSNPN, CDR2 SVGIG (reference sequence).

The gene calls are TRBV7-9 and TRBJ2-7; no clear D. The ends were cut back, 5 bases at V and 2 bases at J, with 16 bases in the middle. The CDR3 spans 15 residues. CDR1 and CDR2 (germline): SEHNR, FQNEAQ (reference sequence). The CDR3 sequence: CASSDPEVSPYEQYF. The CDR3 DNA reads TGTGCCAGCAGCGATCCCGAGGTATCACCCTACGAGCAGTACTTC.

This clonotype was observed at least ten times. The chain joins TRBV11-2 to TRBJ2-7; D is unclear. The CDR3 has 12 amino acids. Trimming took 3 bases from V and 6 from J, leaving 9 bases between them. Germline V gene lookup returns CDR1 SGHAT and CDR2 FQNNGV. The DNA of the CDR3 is TGTGCCAGCAGCTTCAGTCTTACCGAGCAGTACTTC. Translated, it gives CASSFSLTEQYF.